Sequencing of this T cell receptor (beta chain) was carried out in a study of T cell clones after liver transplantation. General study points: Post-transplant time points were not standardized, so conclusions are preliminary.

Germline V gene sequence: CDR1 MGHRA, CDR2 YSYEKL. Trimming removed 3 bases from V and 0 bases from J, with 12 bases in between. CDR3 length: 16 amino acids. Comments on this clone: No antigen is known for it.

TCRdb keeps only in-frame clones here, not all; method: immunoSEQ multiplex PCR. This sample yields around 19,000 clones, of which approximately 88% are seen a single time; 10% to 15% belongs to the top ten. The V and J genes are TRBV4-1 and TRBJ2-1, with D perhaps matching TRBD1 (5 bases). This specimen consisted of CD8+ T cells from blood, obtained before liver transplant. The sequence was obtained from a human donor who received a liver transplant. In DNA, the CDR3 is TGCGCCAGCAGCCACCCAGGGCAGCTCTCCTACAATGAGCAGTTCTTC. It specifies CASSHPGQLSYNEQFF.